Sequencing of this TCR beta chain was carried out in a study of blood T cell repertoires in COVID-19. Study-level information: Acute and convalescent COVID-19 samples came from the United States, Italy and Spain.

The CDR3 extends over 15 amino acids. Per germline, CDR1 SGDLS and CDR2 YYNGEE. Trimming cost V 3 bases and J 6 bases; bases outside gene matches: 5. Original data processing: By means of reference gene primer amplification, nucleated cell counts were estimated. Some clones are missing from TCRdb's copy, which holds only in-frame ones; the method was immunoSEQ multiplex PCR. V and J calls and clone size are those listed in that table; D and trimming were worked out from the DNA. The data contain approximately 300,000 clones, around 92% of them singletons. This TCR derives from a woman in her thirties who had recovered from COVID-19. Specimen: PBMCs or T cells enriched from blood (not recorded which). The rearrangement joins TRBV9 to TRBJ2-1, with 11 bases identical to TRBD2. CDR3 DNA: TGTGCCAGCAGCGGTATAGCGGGAGGGCCCAATGAGCAGTTCTTC. This gives the protein CASSGIAGGPNEQFF.